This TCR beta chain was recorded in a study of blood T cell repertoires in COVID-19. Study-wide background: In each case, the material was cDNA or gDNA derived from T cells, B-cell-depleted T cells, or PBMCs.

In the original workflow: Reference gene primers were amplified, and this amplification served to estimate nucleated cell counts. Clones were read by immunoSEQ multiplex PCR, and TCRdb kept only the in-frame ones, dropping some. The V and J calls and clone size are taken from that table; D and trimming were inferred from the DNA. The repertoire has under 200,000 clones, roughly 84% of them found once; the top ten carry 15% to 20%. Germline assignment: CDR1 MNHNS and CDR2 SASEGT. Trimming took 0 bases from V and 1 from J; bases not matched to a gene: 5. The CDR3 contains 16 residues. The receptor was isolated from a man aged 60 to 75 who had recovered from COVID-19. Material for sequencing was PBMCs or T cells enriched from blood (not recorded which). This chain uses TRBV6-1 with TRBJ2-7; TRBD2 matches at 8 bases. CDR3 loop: CASSEAGGGLSYEQYF. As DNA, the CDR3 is TGTGCCAGCAGTGAAGCTGGCGGGGGGCTGTCCTACGAGCAGTACTTC.